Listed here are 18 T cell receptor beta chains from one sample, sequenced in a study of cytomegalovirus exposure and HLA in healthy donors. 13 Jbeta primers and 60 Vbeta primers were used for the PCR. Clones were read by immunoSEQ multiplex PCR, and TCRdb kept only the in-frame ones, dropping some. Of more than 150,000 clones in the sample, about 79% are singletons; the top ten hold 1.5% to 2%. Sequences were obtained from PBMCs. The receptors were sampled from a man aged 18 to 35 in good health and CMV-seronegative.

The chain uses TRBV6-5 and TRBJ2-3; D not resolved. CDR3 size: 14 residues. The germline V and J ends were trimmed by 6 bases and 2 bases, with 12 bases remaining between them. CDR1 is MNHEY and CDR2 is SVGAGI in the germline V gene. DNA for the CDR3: TGTGCCAGCAGCCCCTATCCCCCCACAGATACGCAGTATTTT. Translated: CASSPYPPTDTQYF.

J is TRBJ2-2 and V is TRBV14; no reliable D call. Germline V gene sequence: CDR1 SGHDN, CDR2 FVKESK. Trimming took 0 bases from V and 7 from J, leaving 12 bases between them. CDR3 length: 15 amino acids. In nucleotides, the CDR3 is TGTGCCAGCAGCCAAGAGGTGGTTCCCGGCGGGGAGCTGTTTTTT. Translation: CASSQEVVPGGELFF.

The CDR3 DNA reads as TGTGCCAGCAGCTCAGGGGTTTGGAATTCACCCCTCCACTTT. Its translation: CASSSGVWNSPLHF. This chain connects TRBV7-2 to TRBJ1-6; TRBD1 might be the D (6 bases). V lost 4 bases and J lost 7, with 11 bases in between. Per the germline V gene, CDR1 is SGHTA and CDR2 is FQGNSA. The CDR3 contains 14 residues.

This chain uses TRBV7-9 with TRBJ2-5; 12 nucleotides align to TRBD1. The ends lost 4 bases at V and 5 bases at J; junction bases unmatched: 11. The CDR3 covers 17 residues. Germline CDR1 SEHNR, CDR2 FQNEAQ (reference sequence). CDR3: CASSSSGTGGLSETQYF. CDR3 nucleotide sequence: TGTGCCAGCAGCTCGTCCGGGACAGGGGGCTTATCGGAGACCCAGTACTTC. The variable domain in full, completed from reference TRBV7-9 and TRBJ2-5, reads DTGVSQNPRHKITKRGQNVTFRCDPISEHNRLYWYRQTLGQGPEFLTYFQNEAQLEKSRLLSDRFSAERPKGSFSTLEIQRTEQGDSAMYLCASSSSGTGGLSETQYFGPGTRLLVL.

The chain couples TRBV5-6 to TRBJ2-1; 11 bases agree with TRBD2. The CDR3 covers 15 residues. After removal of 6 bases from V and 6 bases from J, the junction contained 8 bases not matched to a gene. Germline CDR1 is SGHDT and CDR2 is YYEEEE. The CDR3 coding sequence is TGTGCCAGCAAGTTAGCGGGAGGGCCCCTCAATGAGCAGTTCTTC. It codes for CASKLAGGPLNEQFF.

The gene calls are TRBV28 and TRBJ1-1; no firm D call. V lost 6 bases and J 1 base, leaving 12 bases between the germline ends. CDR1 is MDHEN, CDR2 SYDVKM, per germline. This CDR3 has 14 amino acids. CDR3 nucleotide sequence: TGTGCCAGCAGGGGAGCTGATCGGAACACTGAAGCTTTCTTT. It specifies CASRGADRNTEAFF.

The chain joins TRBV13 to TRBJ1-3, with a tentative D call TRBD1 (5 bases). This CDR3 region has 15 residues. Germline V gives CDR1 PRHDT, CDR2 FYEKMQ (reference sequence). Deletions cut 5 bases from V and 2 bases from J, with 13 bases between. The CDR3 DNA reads TGTGCCAGCAGCAAAGGGGCAGGCCCTGGAAACACCATATATTTT. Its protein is CASSKGAGPGNTIYF.

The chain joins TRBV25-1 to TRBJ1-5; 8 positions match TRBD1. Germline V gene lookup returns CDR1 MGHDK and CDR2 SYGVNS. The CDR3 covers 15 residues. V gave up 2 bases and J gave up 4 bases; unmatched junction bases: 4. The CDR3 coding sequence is TGTGCCAGCAGTGAAGCAGGGGGCTGGAATCAGCCCCAGCATTTT. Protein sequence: CASSEAGGWNQPQHF.

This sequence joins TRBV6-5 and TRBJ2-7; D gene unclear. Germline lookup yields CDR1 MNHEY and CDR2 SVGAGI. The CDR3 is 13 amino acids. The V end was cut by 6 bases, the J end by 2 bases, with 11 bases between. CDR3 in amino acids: CASSSTGPYEQYF. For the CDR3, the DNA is TGTGCCAGCAGCTCGACGGGTCCCTACGAGCAGTACTTC.

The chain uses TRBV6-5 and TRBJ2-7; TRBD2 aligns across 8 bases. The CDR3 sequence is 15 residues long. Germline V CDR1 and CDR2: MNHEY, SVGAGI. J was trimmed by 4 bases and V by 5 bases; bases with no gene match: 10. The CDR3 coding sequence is TGTGCCAGCAGTGCCGACAGCGGGAGTCAGTACGAGCAGTACTTC. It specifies CASSADSGSQYEQYF.

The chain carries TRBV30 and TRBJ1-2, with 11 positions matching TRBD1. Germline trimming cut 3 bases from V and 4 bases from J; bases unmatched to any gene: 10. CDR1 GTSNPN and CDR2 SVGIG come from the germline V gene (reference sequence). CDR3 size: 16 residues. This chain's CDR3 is CAWSRSKGQGVYGYTF. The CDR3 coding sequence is TGTGCCTGGAGCAGAAGTAAGGGACAGGGGGTCTATGGCTACACCTTC.

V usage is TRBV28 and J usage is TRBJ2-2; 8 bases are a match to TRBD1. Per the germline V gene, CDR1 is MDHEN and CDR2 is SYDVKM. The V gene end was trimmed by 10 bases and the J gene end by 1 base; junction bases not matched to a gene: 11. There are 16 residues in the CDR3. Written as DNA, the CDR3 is TGTGCCACCGTTAGAATCGGGACAGGGAACACCGGGGAGCTGTTTTTT. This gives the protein CATVRIGTGNTGELFF.

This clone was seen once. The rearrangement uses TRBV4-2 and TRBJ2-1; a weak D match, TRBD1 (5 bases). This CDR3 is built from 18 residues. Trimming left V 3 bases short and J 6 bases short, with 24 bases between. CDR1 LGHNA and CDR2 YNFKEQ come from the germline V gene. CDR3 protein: CASSHTSSIQQGSNEQFF. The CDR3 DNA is TGTGCCAGCAGCCACACTTCCTCCATCCAGCAGGGTAGCAATGAGCAGTTCTTC.

The CDR3, as DNA: TGTGCCAGCAGCTCCGAGACAGGGACTGAAGCTTTCTTT. Amino acid sequence: CASSSETGTEAFF. The rearrangement joins TRBV7-6 to TRBJ1-1; 7 nucleotides align to TRBD1. With 4 bases clipped from V and 5 bases from J, the junction kept 4 bases outside the gene matches. This CDR3 spans 13 amino acids. Germline V CDR1 and CDR2: SGHVS, FNYEAQ.

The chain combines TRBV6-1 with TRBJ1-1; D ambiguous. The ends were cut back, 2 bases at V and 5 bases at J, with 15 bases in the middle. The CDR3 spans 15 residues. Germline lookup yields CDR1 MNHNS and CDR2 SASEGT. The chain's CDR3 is CASSELWVGGTEAFF. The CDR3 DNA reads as TGTGCCAGCAGTGAACTATGGGTGGGAGGGACTGAAGCTTTCTTT.

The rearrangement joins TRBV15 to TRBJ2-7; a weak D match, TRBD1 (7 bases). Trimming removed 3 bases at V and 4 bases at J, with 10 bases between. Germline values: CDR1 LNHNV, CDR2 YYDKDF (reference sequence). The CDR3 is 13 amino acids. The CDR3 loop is CATSSQGGYEQYF. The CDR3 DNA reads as TGTGCCACCAGCAGTCAGGGGGGATACGAGCAGTACTTC.

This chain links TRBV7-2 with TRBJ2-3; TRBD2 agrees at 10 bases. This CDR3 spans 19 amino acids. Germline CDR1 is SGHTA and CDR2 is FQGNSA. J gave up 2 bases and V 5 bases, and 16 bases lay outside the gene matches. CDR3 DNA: TGTGCCAGCAGCCTGCGCAGCGCTAGCGGGGGCCTAATCACAGATACGCAGTATTTT. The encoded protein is CASSLRSASGGLITDTQYF.

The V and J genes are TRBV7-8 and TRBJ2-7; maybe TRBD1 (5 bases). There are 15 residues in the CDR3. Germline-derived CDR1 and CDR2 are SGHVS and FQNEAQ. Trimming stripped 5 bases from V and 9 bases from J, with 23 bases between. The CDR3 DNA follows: TGTGCCAGCAGCCGGTCGGACACCGCCGGTTGGAGGCAGTACTTC. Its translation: CASSRSDTAGWRQYF. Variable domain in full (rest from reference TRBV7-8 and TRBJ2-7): GAGVSQSPRYKVAKRGQDVALRCDPISGHVSLFWYQQALGQGPEFLTYFQNEAQLDKSGLPSDRFFAERPEGSVSTLKIQRTQQEDSAVYLCASSRSDTAGWRQYFGPGTRLTVT.